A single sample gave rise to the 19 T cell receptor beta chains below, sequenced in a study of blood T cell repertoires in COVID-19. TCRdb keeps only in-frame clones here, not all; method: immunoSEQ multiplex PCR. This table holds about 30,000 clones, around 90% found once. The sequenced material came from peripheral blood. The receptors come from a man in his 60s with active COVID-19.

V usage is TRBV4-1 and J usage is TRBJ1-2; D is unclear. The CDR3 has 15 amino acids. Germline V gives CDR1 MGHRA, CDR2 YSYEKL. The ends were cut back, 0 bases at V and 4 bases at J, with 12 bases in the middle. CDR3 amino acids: CASSQDLSGAYGYTF. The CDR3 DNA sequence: TGCGCCAGCAGCCAAGATCTCAGCGGAGCCTATGGCTACACCTTC.

The CDR3 here is CASSFPDTLQYF. CDR3 nucleotides: TGCGCCAGCAGCTTCCCCGACACCCTCCAGTACTTC. The chain has TRBV5-1 and TRBJ2-7; no firm D call. The CDR3 has 12 residues. Per germline, CDR1 SGHRS and CDR2 YFSETQ. V was shortened by 2 bases and J by 10 bases, with 13 bases between the two germline ends. Full variable domain (missing parts from reference TRBV5-1 and TRBJ2-7): KAGVTQTPRYLIKTRGQQVTLSCSPISGHRSVSWYQQTPGQGLQFLFEYFSETQRNKGNFPGRFSGRQFSNSRSEMNVSTLELGDSALYLCASSFPDTLQYFGPGTRLTVT.

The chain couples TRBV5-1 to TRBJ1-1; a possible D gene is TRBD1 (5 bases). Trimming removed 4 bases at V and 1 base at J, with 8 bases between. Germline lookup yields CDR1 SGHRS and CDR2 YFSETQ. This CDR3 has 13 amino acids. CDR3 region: CASSLGENTEAFF. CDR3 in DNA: TGCGCCAGCAGCCTAGGGGAGAACACTGAAGCTTTCTTT.

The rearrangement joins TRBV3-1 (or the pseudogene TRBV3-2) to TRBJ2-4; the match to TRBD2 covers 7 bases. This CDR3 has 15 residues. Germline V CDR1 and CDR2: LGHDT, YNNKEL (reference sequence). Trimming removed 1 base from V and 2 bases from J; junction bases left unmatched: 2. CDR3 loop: CASSQVGGTKNIQYF. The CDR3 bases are TGTGCCAGCAGCCAAGTGGGAGGGACCAAAAACATTCAGTACTTC.

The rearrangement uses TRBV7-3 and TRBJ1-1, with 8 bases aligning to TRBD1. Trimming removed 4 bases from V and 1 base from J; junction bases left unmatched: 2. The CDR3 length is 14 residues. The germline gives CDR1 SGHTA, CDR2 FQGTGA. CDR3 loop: CASSSGQGNTEAFF. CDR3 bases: TGTGCCAGCAGCTCAGGACAGGGGAACACTGAAGCTTTCTTT.

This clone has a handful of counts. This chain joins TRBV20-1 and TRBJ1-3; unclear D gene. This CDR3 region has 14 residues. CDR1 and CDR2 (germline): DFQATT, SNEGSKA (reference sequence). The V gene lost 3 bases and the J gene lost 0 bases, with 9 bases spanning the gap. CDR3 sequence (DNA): TGCAGTGCTAGTCCAGGCAGCTCTGGAAACACCATATATTTT. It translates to CSASPGSSGNTIYF.

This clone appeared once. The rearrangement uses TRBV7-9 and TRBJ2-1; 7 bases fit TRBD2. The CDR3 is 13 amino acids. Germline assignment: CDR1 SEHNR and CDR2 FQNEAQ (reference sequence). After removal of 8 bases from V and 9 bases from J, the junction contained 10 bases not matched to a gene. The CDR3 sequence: CASALTGGGEQFF. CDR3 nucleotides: TGTGCCAGCGCACTAACGGGGGGAGGTGAGCAGTTCTTC.

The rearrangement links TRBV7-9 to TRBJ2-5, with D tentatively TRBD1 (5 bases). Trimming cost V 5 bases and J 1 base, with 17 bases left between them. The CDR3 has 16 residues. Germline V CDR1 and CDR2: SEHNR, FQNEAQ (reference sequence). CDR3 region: CASSQLRWGTQETQYF. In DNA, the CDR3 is TGTGCCAGCAGCCAATTAAGGTGGGGCACCCAAGAGACCCAGTACTTC.

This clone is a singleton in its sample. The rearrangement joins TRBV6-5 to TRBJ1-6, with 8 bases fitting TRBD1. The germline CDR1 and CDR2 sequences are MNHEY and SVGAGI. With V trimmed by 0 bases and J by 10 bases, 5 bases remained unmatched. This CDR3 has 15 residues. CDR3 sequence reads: CASSYSDRGGSPLHF. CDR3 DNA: TGTGCCAGCAGTTACTCTGACAGGGGAGGCTCACCCCTCCACTTT.

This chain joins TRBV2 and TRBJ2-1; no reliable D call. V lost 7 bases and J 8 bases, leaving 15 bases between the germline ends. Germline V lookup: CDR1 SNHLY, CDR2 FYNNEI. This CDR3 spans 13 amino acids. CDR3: CASIPIFHHEQFF. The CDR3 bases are TGTGCCAGCATACCTATTTTCCACCATGAGCAGTTCTTC.

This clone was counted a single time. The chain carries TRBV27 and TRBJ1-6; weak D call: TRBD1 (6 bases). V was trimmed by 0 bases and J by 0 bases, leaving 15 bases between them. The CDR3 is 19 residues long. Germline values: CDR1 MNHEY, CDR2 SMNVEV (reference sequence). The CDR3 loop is CASSLSVRTALSYNSPLHF. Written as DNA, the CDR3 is TGTGCCAGCAGTTTATCGGTCAGGACAGCCCTCTCCTATAATTCACCCCTCCACTTT.

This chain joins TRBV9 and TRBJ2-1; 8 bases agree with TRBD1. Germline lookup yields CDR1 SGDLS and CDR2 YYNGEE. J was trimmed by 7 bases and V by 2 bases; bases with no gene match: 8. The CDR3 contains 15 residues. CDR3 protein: CASSVGRGLGNEQFF. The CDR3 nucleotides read TGTGCCAGCAGCGTTGGCAGGGGGCTCGGGAATGAGCAGTTCTTC.

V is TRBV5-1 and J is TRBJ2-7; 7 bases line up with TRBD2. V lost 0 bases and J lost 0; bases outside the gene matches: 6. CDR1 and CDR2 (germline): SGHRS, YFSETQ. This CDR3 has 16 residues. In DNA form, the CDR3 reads TGCGCCAGCAGCTTGGCTGGGGGGGATCTCTCCTACGAGCAGTACTTC. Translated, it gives CASSLAGGDLSYEQYF. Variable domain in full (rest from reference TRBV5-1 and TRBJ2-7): KAGVTQTPRYLIKTRGQQVTLSCSPISGHRSVSWYQQTPGQGLQFLFEYFSETQRNKGNFPGRFSGRQFSNSRSEMNVSTLELGDSALYLCASSLAGGDLSYEQYFGPGTRLTVT.

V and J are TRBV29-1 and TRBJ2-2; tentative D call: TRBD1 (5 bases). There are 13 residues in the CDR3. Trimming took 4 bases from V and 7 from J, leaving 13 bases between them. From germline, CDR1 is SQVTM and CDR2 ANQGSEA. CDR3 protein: CSVGRQGIGELFF. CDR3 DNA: TGCAGCGTTGGTCGGCAGGGAATCGGGGAGCTGTTTTTT.

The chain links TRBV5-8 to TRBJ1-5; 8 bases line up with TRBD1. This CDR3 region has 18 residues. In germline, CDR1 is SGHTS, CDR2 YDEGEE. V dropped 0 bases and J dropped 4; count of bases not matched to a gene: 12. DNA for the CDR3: TGTGCCAGCAGCTTGGGCAGGGGGCAAAAGGTAGGGAATCAGCCCCAGCATTTT. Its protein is CASSLGRGQKVGNQPQHF.

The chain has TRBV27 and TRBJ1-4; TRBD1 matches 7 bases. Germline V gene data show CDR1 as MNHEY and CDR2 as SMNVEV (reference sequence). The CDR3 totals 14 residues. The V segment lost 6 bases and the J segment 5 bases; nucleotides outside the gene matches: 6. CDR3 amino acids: CASRRQGENEKLFF. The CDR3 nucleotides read TGTGCCAGCAGGAGACAGGGTGAGAATGAAAAACTGTTTTTT.

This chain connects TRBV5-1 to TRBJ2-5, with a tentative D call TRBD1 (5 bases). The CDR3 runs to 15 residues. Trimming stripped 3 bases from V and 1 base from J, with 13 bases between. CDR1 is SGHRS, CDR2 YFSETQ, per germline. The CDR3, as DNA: TGCGCCAGCAGCTCCAGGGCAGTGGGCCAAGAGACCCAGTACTTC. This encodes CASSSRAVGQETQYF. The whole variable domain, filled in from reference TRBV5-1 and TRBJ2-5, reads KAGVTQTPRYLIKTRGQQVTLSCSPISGHRSVSWYQQTPGQGLQFLFEYFSETQRNKGNFPGRFSGRQFSNSRSEMNVSTLELGDSALYLCASSSRAVGQETQYFGPGTRLLVL.

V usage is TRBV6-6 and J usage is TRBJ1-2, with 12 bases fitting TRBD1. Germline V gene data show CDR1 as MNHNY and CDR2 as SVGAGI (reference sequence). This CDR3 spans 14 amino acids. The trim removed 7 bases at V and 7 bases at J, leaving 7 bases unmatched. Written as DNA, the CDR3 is TGTGCCAGCACCTTAGGGACAGGGGGCTTTGGCTACACCTTC. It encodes CASTLGTGGFGYTF.

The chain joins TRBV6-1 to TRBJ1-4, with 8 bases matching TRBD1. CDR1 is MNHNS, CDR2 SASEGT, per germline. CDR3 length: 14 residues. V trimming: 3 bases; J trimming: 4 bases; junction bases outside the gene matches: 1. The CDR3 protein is CASSDRGRNEKLFF. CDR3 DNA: TGTGCCAGCAGTGACAGGGGGCGTAATGAAAAACTGTTTTTT.